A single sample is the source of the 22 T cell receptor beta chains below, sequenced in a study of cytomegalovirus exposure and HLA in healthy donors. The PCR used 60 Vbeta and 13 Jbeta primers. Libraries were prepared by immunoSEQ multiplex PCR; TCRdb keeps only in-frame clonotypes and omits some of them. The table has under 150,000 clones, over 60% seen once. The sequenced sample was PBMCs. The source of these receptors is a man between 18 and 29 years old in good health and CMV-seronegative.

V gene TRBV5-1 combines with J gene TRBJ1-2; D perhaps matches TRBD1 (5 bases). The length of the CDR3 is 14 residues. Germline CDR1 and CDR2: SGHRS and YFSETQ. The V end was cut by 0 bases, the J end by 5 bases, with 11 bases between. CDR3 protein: CASSLGAGSYGYTF. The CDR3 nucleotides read TGCGCCAGCAGCTTGGGTGCAGGGTCATATGGCTACACCTTC. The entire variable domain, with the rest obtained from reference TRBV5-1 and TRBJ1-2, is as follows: KAGVTQTPRYLIKTRGQQVTLSCSPISGHRSVSWYQQTPGQGLQFLFEYFSETQRNKGNFPGRFSGRQFSNSRSEMNVSTLELGDSALYLCASSLGAGSYGYTFGSGTRLTVV.

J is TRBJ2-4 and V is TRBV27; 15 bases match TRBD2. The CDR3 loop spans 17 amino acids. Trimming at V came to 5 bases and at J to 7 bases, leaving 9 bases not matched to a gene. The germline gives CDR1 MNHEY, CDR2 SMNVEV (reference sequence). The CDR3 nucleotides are TGTGCCAGCAGTCGTGGACTAGCGGGAGGGCCGAAGAACATTCAGTACTTC. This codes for CASSRGLAGGPKNIQYF.

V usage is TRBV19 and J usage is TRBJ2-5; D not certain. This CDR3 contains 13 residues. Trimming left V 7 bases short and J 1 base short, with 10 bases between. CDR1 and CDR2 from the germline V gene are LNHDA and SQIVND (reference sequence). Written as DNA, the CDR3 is TGTGCCAGTAACTCGCCCGGCCAAGAGACCCAGTACTTC. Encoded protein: CASNSPGQETQYF.

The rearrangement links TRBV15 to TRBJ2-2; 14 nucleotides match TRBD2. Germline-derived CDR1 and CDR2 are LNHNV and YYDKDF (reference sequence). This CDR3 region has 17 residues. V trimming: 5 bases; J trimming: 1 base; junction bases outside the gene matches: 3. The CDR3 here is CATSQGLAGGNTGELFF. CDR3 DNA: TGTGCCACCAGCCAAGGACTAGCGGGGGGGAACACCGGGGAGCTGTTTTTT. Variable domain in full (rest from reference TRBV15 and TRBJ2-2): DAMVIQNPRYQVTQFGKPVTLSCSQTLNHNVMYWYQQKSSQAPKLLFHYYDKDFNNEADTPDNFQSRRPNTSFCFLDIRSPGLGDTAMYLCATSQGLAGGNTGELFFGEGSRLTVL.

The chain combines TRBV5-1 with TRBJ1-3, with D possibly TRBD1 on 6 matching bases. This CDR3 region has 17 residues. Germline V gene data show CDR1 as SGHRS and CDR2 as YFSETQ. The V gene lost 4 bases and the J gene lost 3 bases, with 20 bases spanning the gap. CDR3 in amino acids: CASSPFMGANIGNTIYF. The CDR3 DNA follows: TGCGCCAGCAGCCCCTTTATGGGGGCTAATATTGGAAACACCATATATTTT.

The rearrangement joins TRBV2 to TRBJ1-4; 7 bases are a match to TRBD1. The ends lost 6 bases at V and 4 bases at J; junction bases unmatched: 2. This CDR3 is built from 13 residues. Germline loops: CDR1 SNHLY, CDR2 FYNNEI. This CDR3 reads CASSRGVNEKLFF. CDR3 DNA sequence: TGTGCCAGCAGCAGGGGGGTTAATGAAAAACTGTTTTTT.

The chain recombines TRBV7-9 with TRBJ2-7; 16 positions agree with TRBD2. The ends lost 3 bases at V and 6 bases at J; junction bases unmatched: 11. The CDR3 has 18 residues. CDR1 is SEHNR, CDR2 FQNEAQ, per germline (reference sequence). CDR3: CASSFGSGTSGRAGEQYF. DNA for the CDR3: TGTGCCAGCAGCTTTGGATCCGGGACTAGCGGGAGGGCAGGCGAGCAGTACTTC.

In nucleotides, the CDR3 is TGTGCCAGCAGCTTAGGCCCCCAACGGGGCACTGAAGCTTTCTTT. Protein product: CASSLGPQRGTEAFF. The chain has TRBV7-6 and TRBJ1-1, with D hard to call. Germline assignment: CDR1 SGHVS and CDR2 FNYEAQ. V shed 1 base and J shed 4 bases, with 13 bases lying between them. This CDR3 has 15 amino acids.

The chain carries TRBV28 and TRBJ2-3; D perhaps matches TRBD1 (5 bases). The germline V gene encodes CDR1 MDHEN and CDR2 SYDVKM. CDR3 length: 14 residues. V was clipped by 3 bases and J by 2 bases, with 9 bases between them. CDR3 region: CASSFDSSTDTQYF. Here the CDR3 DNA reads TGTGCCAGCAGTTTTGACAGTTCCACAGATACGCAGTATTTT.

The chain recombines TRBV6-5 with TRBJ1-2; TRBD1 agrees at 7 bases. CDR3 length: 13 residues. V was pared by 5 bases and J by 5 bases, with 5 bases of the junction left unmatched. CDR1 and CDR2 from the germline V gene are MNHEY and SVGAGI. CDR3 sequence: CASSGDRGYGYTF. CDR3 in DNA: TGTGCCAGCAGTGGGGACAGAGGGTATGGCTACACCTTC.

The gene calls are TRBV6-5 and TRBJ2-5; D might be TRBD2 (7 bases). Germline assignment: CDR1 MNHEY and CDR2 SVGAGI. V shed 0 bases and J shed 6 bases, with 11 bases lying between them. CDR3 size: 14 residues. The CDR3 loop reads CASSYSQGGKTQYF. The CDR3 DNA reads TGTGCCAGCAGTTACTCACAGGGAGGGAAGACCCAGTACTTC.

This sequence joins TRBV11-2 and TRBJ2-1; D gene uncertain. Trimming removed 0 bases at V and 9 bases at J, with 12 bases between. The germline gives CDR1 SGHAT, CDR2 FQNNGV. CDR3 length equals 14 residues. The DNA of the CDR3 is TGTGCCAGCAGCTTAGAGTTGGCCTCAGGTGAGCAGTTCTTC. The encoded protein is CASSLELASGEQFF.

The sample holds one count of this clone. CDR3 nucleotide sequence: TGTGCCAGTAGTATTACTTATAGCAATCAGCCCCAGCATTTT. Amino acids: CASSITYSNQPQHF. V is TRBV19 and J is TRBJ1-5; unclear D gene. Trimming removed 3 bases at V and 0 bases at J, with 6 bases between. The CDR3 loop spans 14 amino acids. Looked up from germline, CDR1 is LNHDA and CDR2 is SQIVND (reference sequence).

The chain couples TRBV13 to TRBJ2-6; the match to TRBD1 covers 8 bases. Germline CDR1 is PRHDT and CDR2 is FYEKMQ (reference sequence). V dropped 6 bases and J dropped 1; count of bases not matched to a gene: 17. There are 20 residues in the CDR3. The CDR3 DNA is TGTGCCAGCAGTCCTGGGGCCCTGGACAGGGACTTTTCTGGGGCCAACGTCCTGACTTTC. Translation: CASSPGALDRDFSGANVLTF.

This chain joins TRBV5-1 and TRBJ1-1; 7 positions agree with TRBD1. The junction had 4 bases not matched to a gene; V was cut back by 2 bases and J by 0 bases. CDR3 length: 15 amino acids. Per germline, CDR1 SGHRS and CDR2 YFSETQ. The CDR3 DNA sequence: TGCGCCAGCAGCTTTTTGACAGGGATGAACACTGAAGCTTTCTTT. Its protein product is CASSFLTGMNTEAFF.

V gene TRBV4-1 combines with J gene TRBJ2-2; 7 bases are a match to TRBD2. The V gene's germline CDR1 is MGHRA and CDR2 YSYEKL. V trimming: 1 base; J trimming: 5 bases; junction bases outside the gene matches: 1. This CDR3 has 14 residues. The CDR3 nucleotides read TGCGCCAGCAGCCAAGGGGAGGGTACCGGGGAGCTGTTTTTT. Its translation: CASSQGEGTGELFF.

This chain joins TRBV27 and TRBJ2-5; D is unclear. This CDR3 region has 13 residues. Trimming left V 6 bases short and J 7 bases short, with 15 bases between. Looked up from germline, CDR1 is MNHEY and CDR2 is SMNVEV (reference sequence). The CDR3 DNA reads TGTGCCAGCAGACCTACGGGTGTCGGGACCCAGTACTTC. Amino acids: CASRPTGVGTQYF.

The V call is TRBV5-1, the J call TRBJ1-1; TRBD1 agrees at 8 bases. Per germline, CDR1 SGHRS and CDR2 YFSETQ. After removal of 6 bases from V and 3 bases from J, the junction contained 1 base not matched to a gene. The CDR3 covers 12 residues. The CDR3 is CASKQGDTEAFF. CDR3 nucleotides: TGCGCCAGCAAACAGGGGGACACTGAAGCTTTCTTT.

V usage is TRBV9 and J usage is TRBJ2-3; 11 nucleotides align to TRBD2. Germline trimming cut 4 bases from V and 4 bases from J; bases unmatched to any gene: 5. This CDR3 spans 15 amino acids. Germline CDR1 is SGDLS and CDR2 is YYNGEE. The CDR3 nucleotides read TGTGCCAGCAGCATACTAGCGGGAGTTGCAGATACGCAGTATTTT. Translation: CASSILAGVADTQYF. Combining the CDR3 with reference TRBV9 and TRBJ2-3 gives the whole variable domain DSGVTQTPKHLITATGQRVTLRCSPRSGDLSVYWYQQSLDQGLQFLIQYYNGEERAKGNILERFSAQQFPDLHSELNLSSLELGDSALYFCASSILAGVADTQYFGPGTRLTVL.

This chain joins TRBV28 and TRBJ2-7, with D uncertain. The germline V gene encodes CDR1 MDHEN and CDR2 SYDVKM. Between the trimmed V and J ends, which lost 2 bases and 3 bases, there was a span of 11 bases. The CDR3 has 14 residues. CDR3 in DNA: TGTGCCAGCAGTTTAACCCCCCTAATCTACGAGCAGTACTTC. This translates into CASSLTPLIYEQYF.

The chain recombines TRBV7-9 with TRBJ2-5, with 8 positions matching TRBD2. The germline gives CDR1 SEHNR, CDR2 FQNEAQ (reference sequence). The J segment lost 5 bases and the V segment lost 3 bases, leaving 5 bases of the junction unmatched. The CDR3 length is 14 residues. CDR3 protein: CASSLSGSGETQYF. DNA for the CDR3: TGTGCCAGCAGCTTGAGCGGGAGTGGTGAGACCCAGTACTTC.

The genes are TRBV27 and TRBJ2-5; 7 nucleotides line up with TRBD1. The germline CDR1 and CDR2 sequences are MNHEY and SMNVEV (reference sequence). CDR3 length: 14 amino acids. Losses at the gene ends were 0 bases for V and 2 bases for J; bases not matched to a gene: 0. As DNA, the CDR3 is TGTGCCAGCAGTTTATCGGGACAGCAAGAGACCCAGTACTTC. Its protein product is CASSLSGQQETQYF.